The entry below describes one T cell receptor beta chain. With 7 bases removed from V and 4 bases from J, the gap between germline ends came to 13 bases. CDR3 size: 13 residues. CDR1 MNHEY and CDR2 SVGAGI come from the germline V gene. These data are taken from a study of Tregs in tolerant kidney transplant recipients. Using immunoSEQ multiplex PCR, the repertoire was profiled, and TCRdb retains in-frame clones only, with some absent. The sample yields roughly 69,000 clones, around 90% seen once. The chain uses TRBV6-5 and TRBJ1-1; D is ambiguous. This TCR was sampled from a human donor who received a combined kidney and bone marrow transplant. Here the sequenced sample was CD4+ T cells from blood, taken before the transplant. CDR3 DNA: TGTGCCAGCAAGGCCTCAGGTGGCACTGAAGCTTTCTTT. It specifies CASKASGGTEAFF.